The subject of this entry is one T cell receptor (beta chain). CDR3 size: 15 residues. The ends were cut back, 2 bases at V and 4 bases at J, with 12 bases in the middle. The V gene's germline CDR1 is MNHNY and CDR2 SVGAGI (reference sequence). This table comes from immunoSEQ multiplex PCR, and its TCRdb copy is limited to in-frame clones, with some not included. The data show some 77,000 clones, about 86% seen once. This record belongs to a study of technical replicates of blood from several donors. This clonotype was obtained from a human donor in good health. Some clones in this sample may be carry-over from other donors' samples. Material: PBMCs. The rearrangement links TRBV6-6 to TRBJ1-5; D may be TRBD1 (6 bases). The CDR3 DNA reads TGTGCCAGCAGTTACGCAAGGACAGAGAATCAGCCCCAGCATTTT. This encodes CASSYARTENQPQHF.